This T cell receptor (beta chain) was observed in a study of blood T cell repertoires in COVID-19. Study background: The United States, Italy and Spain supplied acute and convalescent COVID-19 samples. In each case, the material was cDNA or gDNA derived from T cells, B-cell-depleted T cells, or PBMCs.

V gave up 3 bases and J gave up 4 bases, with 10 bases separating them. The CDR3 totals 14 residues. Germline V gene sequence: CDR1 KGHSH, CDR2 LQKENI. In the authors' methods: For nucleated cells, counts were estimated from reference gene primer amplification. The repertoire was sequenced with immunoSEQ multiplex PCR; TCRdb's copy has only in-frame clones and lacks some. Clone size and V and J calls were adopted from that table, with D and trimming inferred from the DNA. The table has about 190,000 clones, 80% to 90% seen once. The clonotype comes from a man younger than 40 with acute or convalescent COVID-19. Material for sequencing was peripheral blood. The chain uses TRBV18 and TRBJ1-5, with a tentative D call TRBD1 (5 bases). CDR3 nucleotide sequence: TGTGCCAGCTCACCGAGGGGAGGTAATCAGCCCCAGCATTTT. This codes for CASSPRGGNQPQHF.